These 30 T cell receptor beta chains originate from one sample sequenced in a study of Ad26.COV2.S vaccination and SARS-CoV-2 variants. Libraries were prepared by immunoSEQ multiplex PCR; TCRdb keeps only in-frame clonotypes and omits some of them. This table holds about 460,000 clones, about 89% found once. Treatment given: over 15 received Ad26.COV2.S at low or high dose, single or two shots; five or six received placebo; per-sample allocation not given. Specimen acquisition occurred on day 63 following the initial vaccine or placebo injection. Source: peripheral blood, taken in a trial of Ad26.COV2.S vaccine versus placebo. These receptors were collected from a person aged 18-65 years who received the Ad26.COV2.S COVID-19 vaccine or a placebo.

The CDR3: CASQSPAGLNTEAFF. The CDR3 nucleotides are TGTGCCAGCCAGTCACCCGCGGGACTCAACACTGAAGCTTTCTTT. V and J are TRBV6-5 and TRBJ1-1; possibly TRBD1 for D (5 bases). This CDR3 spans 15 amino acids. Looked up from germline, CDR1 is MNHEY and CDR2 is SVGAGI. The germline V and J ends were trimmed by 8 bases and 2 bases, with 18 bases remaining between them.

The count of this clone is one. Here the CDR3 DNA reads TGTGCCAGCAGCTCCCTGGGACTAGCGGGGAGCAATGAGCAGTTCTTC. This encodes CASSSLGLAGSNEQFF. The chain carries TRBV7-9 and TRBJ2-1, with TRBD2 matching 13 bases. This CDR3 has 16 residues. The germline gives CDR1 SEHNR, CDR2 FQNEAQ (reference sequence). After removal of 4 bases from V and 6 bases from J, the junction contained 6 bases not matched to a gene.

This clone was found once. The CDR3 nucleotides are TGTGCCATCAGCCCCAAACTCCAGGGTTTAGCTAACTATGGCTACACCTTC. Amino acid sequence: CAISPKLQGLANYGYTF. V is TRBV10-3 and J is TRBJ1-2, with D possibly being TRBD1 (5 bases). V was shortened by 6 bases and J by 0 bases, with 20 bases between the two germline ends. CDR1 ENHRY and CDR2 SYGVKD come from the germline V gene. The CDR3 has 17 amino acids.

This chain links TRBV7-2 with TRBJ2-3; no definite D call. CDR3 length equals 13 residues. The ends were cut back, 1 base at V and 6 bases at J, with 8 bases in the middle. Germline assignment: CDR1 SGHTA and CDR2 FQGNSA. The chain's CDR3 is CASSLGVADTQYF. CDR3 nucleotides: TGTGCCAGCAGCTTAGGGGTGGCTGATACGCAGTATTTT.

This clone was recorded a few times. The chain recombines TRBV28 with TRBJ2-1, with D possibly being TRBD1 or TRBD2 (5 bases each). The CDR3 contains 16 residues. Germline V gives CDR1 MDHEN, CDR2 SYDVKM. Trimming removed 6 bases at V and 2 bases at J, with 17 bases between. CDR3 sequence (DNA): TGTGCCAGCAGCCCCATACCCGGGACGACCTACAATGAGCAGTTCTTC. Translated: CASSPIPGTTYNEQFF.

The genes are TRBV3-1 (or the pseudogene TRBV3-2) and TRBJ2-1, with D perhaps being TRBD1 or TRBD2 (5 bases each). Trimming took 4 bases from V and 3 from J, leaving 19 bases between them. The CDR3 has 17 residues. Germline V gene lookup returns CDR1 LGHDT and CDR2 YNNKEL (reference sequence). The CDR3 is CASSPSLGERYYNEQFF. CDR3 coding DNA: TGTGCCAGCAGCCCTAGTTTAGGGGAGCGGTACTACAATGAGCAGTTCTTC.

The rearrangement links TRBV19 to TRBJ1-6; TRBD1 is a possible D gene (6 bases). CDR3 length: 15 residues. Germline CDR1 reads LNHDA; CDR2 reads SQIVND (reference sequence). The V and J ends lost 2 bases and 6 bases respectively, with 11 bases between them. CDR3 loop: CASSITGTPNSPLHF. In DNA, the CDR3 is TGTGCCAGTAGTATAACGGGGACACCTAATTCACCCCTCCACTTT.

This sequence joins TRBV19 and TRBJ1-1, with D tentatively TRBD1 (5 bases). The CDR3 has 13 residues. V lost 6 bases to trimming and J lost 1 base, with 9 bases between them. Germline V lookup: CDR1 LNHDA, CDR2 SQIVND (reference sequence). The CDR3 sequence is CASRNTGNTEAFF. CDR3 DNA: TGTGCCAGTAGAAACACAGGGAACACTGAAGCTTTCTTT.

J is TRBJ2-1 and V is TRBV7-9; TRBD1 aligns across 9 bases. CDR3 length: 15 amino acids. Germline CDR1 and CDR2: SEHNR and FQNEAQ (reference sequence). Trimming at V came to 1 base and at J to 9 bases, leaving 7 bases not matched to a gene. The CDR3: CASSLGDRVSSEQFF. DNA for the CDR3: TGTGCCAGCAGCTTAGGGGACAGGGTTTCCTCTGAGCAGTTCTTC.

The V and J genes are TRBV6-4 and TRBJ2-3; D tentatively fits TRBD1 or TRBD2 (5 bases each). Trimming took off 0 bases at V and 5 bases at J, with 6 bases between the two ends. CDR3 size: 13 residues. Looked up from germline, CDR1 is MRHNA and CDR2 is SNTAGT. The CDR3 region is CASSDSRGDTQYF. The CDR3 DNA sequence: TGTGCCAGCAGTGACTCGAGGGGAGATACGCAGTATTTT.

V gene TRBV5-1 combines with J gene TRBJ2-7; weak D call: TRBD2 (6 bases). The germline V and J ends were trimmed by 2 bases and 2 bases, with 14 bases remaining between them. Germline V gene sequence: CDR1 SGHRS, CDR2 YFSETQ. The CDR3 runs to 15 residues. The CDR3 here is CASSFGGAPTYEQYF. CDR3 DNA: TGCGCCAGCAGCTTCGGCGGGGCTCCCACCTACGAGCAGTACTTC.

The chain's CDR3 is CAYTGGATGELFF. CDR3 coding DNA: TGTGCCTATACGGGGGGTGCCACCGGGGAGCTGTTTTTT. The chain employs TRBV7-9 and TRBJ2-2; 7 nucleotides align to TRBD2. Trimming took 11 bases from V and 4 from J; bases not matched to a gene: 7. This CDR3 contains 13 residues. CDR1 is SEHNR and CDR2 is FQNEAQ in the germline V gene (reference sequence).

V is TRBV27 and J is TRBJ1-4, with D maybe TRBD1 (5 bases). The germline V gene encodes CDR1 MNHEY and CDR2 SMNVEV (reference sequence). The CDR3 extends over 17 amino acids. The V gene lost 3 bases and the J gene lost 3 bases, with 17 bases spanning the gap. CDR3 amino acids: CASSFWGGSKANEKLFF. The CDR3 DNA is TGTGCCAGCAGTTTCTGGGGGGGGTCGAAAGCTAATGAAAAACTGTTTTTT.

This clone appeared once. The rearrangement uses TRBV18 and TRBJ1-4, with D unresolved. Germline lookup yields CDR1 KGHSH and CDR2 LQKENI. V gave up 6 bases and J gave up 6 bases, with 11 bases separating them. The CDR3 extends over 13 amino acids. CDR3 in amino acids: CASSQTRDEKLFF. CDR3 DNA sequence: TGTGCCAGCTCCCAGACCCGGGATGAAAAACTGTTTTTT. The full variable domain, rest sourced from reference TRBV18 and TRBJ1-4, is NAGVMQNPRHLVRRRGQEARLRCSPMKGHSHVYWYRQLPEEGLKFMVYLQKENIIDESGMPKERFSAEFPKEGPSILRIQQVVRGDSAAYFCASSQTRDEKLFFGSGTQLSVL.

V usage is TRBV29-1 and J usage is TRBJ1-1; 8 nucleotides align to TRBD1. This CDR3 is built from 12 residues. V lost 7 bases, J lost 4 bases, and 5 bases stayed unmatched. Germline lookup yields CDR1 SQVTM and CDR2 ANQGSEA. CDR3 in amino acids: CSARQGSTEAFF. In nucleotides, the CDR3 is TGCAGCGCAAGACAGGGGAGCACTGAAGCTTTCTTT.

This chain joins TRBV2 and TRBJ1-5, with TRBD1 identical over 7 bases. Germline loops: CDR1 SNHLY, CDR2 FYNNEI. V lost 8 bases to trimming and J lost 6 bases; unmatched junction nucleotides: 4. The CDR3 length is 12 residues. The DNA of the CDR3 is TGTGCCAGCCAGGGGGAAGGTCAGCCCCAGCATTTT. Its protein product is CASQGEGQPQHF. Drawing the rest from reference TRBV2 and TRBJ1-5, the complete variable domain is EPEVTQTPSHQVTQMGQEVILRCVPISNHLYFYWYRQILGQKVEFLVSFYNNEISEKSEIFDDQFSVERPDGSNFTLKIRSTKLEDSAMYFCASQGEGQPQHFGDGTRLSIL.

This clone occurred once. The chain employs TRBV7-2 and TRBJ2-1, with D unresolved. The germline gives CDR1 SGHTA, CDR2 FQGNSA. This CDR3 is 11 amino acids long. Trimming took 6 bases from V and 4 from J, leaving 4 bases between them. CDR3 coding DNA: TGTGCCAGCAGACGGTACAATGAGCAGTTCTTC. Translated, it gives CASRRYNEQFF.

This rearrangement joins TRBV9 to TRBJ1-3; tentative D call: TRBD1 (6 bases). The V end lost 3 bases, the J end lost 0 bases, and 13 bases lay between the germline ends. The CDR3 length is 16 residues. Germline lookup yields CDR1 SGDLS and CDR2 YYNGEE. The CDR3 sequence is CASSASTGNSGNTIYF. The CDR3 DNA follows: TGTGCCAGCAGCGCTAGCACAGGGAACTCTGGAAACACCATATATTTT. The full variable domain, with the rest looked up from reference TRBV9 and TRBJ1-3, is DSGVTQTPKHLITATGQRVTLRCSPRSGDLSVYWYQQSLDQGLQFLIQYYNGEERAKGNILERFSAQQFPDLHSELNLSSLELGDSALYFCASSASTGNSGNTIYFGEGSWLTVV.

The chain links TRBV19 to TRBJ2-3, with TRBD1 identical over 9 bases. After removal of 5 bases from V and 6 bases from J, the junction contained 9 bases not matched to a gene. Germline lookup yields CDR1 LNHDA and CDR2 SQIVND (reference sequence). This CDR3 comprises 15 residues. The CDR3 DNA reads as TGTGCCAGTAGTTCGAGGGACAGGGATCTGGATACGCAGTATTTT. This translates into CASSSRDRDLDTQYF.

This clone is a singleton in its sample. The chain combines TRBV5-4 with TRBJ1-2; TRBD1 matches 7 bases. Germline trimming cut 1 base from V and 2 bases from J; bases unmatched to any gene: 8. Germline values: CDR1 SGHNT, CDR2 YYREEE (reference sequence). The CDR3 spans 16 residues. Written as DNA, the CDR3 is TGTGCCAGCAGCTTGCCAAGACAGGGTTTAAACTATGGCTACACCTTC. Residues: CASSLPRQGLNYGYTF.

By sample share, this clone is medium-sized. This chain joins TRBV27 and TRBJ2-1; D not certain. Trimming removed 3 bases at V and 5 bases at J, with 8 bases between. Per germline, CDR1 MNHEY and CDR2 SMNVEV (reference sequence). This CDR3 has 13 amino acids. CDR3 sequence: CASSLGLHNEQFF. The DNA of the CDR3 is TGTGCCAGCAGTTTGGGCTTGCACAATGAGCAGTTCTTC.

The rearrangement joins TRBV11-2 to TRBJ2-6; D unresolved. Germline-derived CDR1 and CDR2 are SGHAT and FQNNGV. Trimming left V 2 bases short and J 2 bases short, with 13 bases between. This CDR3 has 17 residues. The CDR3 region is CASSLFGYGAGANVLTF. The CDR3 DNA reads as TGTGCCAGCAGCTTATTTGGGTATGGCGCTGGGGCCAACGTCCTGACTTTC. The full variable domain, with the rest looked up from reference TRBV11-2 and TRBJ2-6, is EAGVAQSPRYKIIEKRQSVAFWCNPISGHATLYWYQQILGQGPKLLIQFQNNGVVDDSQLPKDRFSAERLKGVDSTLKIQPAKLEDSAVYLCASSLFGYGAGANVLTFGAGSRLTVL.

V usage is TRBV9 and J usage is TRBJ2-1, with 7 bases identical to TRBD1. V shed 3 bases and J 12 bases; nucleotides not matched to a gene: 6. Germline CDR1 is SGDLS and CDR2 is YYNGEE. This CDR3 has 12 residues. CDR3 region: CASSADRARQFF. The DNA for the CDR3 is TGTGCCAGCAGCGCAGACAGGGCCCGGCAGTTCTTC.

The chain combines TRBV6-5 with TRBJ1-3; D is unresolved. V was cut by 6 bases and J by 5 bases, with 14 bases left in between. Germline V gene data show CDR1 as MNHEY and CDR2 as SVGAGI. This CDR3 has 14 amino acids. CDR3: CASSLTGIRNTIYF. In nucleotides, the CDR3 is TGTGCCAGCAGCCTAACTGGGATCCGAAACACCATATATTTT.

V and J are TRBV18 and TRBJ1-1; 10 bases are shared with TRBD1. V lost 3 bases to trimming and J lost 4 bases; unmatched junction nucleotides: 14. CDR3 length: 18 residues. CDR1 is KGHSH, CDR2 LQKENI, per germline. The DNA for the CDR3 is TGTGCCAGCTCACCGGGGACAGGGGCTCGTGTGGGAATCACTGAAGCTTTCTTT. Residues: CASSPGTGARVGITEAFF.

As to this clone: Other DNA sequences in this sample translate to the same CDR3. V gene TRBV3-1 (or the pseudogene TRBV3-2) combines with J gene TRBJ1-1; TRBD1 might be the D (6 bases). There are 12 residues in the CDR3. V was cut by 4 bases and J by 8 bases, with 11 bases left in between. Per the germline V gene, CDR1 is LGHDT and CDR2 is YNNKEL (reference sequence). The CDR3 coding sequence is TGTGCCAGCAGCCGAGGGGGGACAGAAGCTTTCTTT. The encoded protein is CASSRGGTEAFF.

This clone was seen more than once but under ten times. The chain uses TRBV18 and TRBJ2-3; possible D gene TRBD2, 7 bases. The length of the CDR3 is 16 residues. V shed 2 bases and J shed 2 bases, with 14 bases lying between them. The germline V gene has CDR1 KGHSH and CDR2 LQKENI. The CDR3 sequence: CASSPGSGGPTDTQYF. The CDR3 DNA reads as TGTGCCAGCTCACCAGGGTCGGGGGGCCCCACAGATACGCAGTATTTT.

The chain uses TRBV5-8 and TRBJ2-1; no clear D gene. Germline lookup yields CDR1 SGHTS and CDR2 YDEGEE. The V end was cut by 4 bases, the J end by 0 bases, with 23 bases between. This CDR3 comprises 19 residues. CDR3 residues: CASSSRLRRLPSSYNEQFF. The CDR3 DNA sequence: TGTGCCAGCAGCAGTCGTTTGAGGAGACTCCCGAGCTCCTACAATGAGCAGTTCTTC.

The chain has TRBV9 and TRBJ2-2; 8 positions agree with TRBD1. The CDR3 is 16 residues long. J gave up 3 bases and V 2 bases, and 6 bases lay outside the gene matches. Germline lookup yields CDR1 SGDLS and CDR2 YYNGEE. The CDR3 reads CASSVQGARDTGELFF. CDR3 nucleotide sequence: TGTGCCAGCAGCGTTCAGGGGGCACGGGACACCGGGGAGCTGTTTTTT.

The chain recombines TRBV9 with TRBJ1-3, with unresolved D. The CDR3 is 15 residues long. Germline V gene sequence: CDR1 SGDLS, CDR2 YYNGEE. Trimming left V 3 bases short and J 2 bases short, with 12 bases between. The CDR3 DNA is TGTGCCAGCAGCGACGCGGCCACTCCTGGAAACACCATATATTTT. Its protein product is CASSDAATPGNTIYF.